Shown below are 11 T cell receptor beta chains from a single sample sequenced in a study of blood T cells in healthy people across ages. A J-beta primer mix and a sample-barcoded 5' primer were used in a second PCR of roughly 6 to 11 cycles. TCRdb re-called the 5' RACE reads through MiXCR, storing one row per CDR3 protein. The sample shows some 730,000 distinct CDR3 sequences, about 20% of them seen only once. The sample was blood. The receptors were gathered from a man between 65 and 85 years old in good health.

The rearrangement joins TRBV12-3 or TRBV12-4 to TRBJ2-1; 7 positions match TRBD2. J was trimmed by 4 bases and V by 6 bases; bases with no gene match: 9. The length of the CDR3 is 15 residues. The CDR3 sequence is CASSLRGGGYNEQFF. As DNA, the CDR3 is TGTGCCAGCAGCCTGCGGGGCGGGGGTTACAATGAGCAGTTCTTC.

J is TRBJ2-3 and V is TRBV6-4; 10 nucleotides match TRBD2. Trimming removed 2 bases from V and 4 bases from J; junction bases left unmatched: 3. Germline assignment: CDR1 MRHNA and CDR2 SNTAGT. This CDR3 region has 15 residues. This CDR3 is CASSDGLAGADTQYF. Here the CDR3 DNA reads TGTGCCAGCAGTGACGGGCTAGCGGGGGCAGATACGCAGTATTTT.

This clonotype occurred many times. The chain employs TRBV12-3 or TRBV12-4 and TRBJ1-4; tentatively, D is TRBD1 (5 bases). With 0 bases removed from V and 8 bases from J, the gap between germline ends came to 7 bases. CDR3 length: 13 residues. CDR3 loop: CASSLATGEKLFF. The CDR3 DNA sequence: TGTGCCAGCAGTTTAGCTACAGGCGAAAAACTGTTTTTT.

This CDR3 reads CASSPSRGGNTIYF. CDR3 DNA sequence: TGTGCCAGCAGTCCCTCCCGGGGTGGAAACACCATATATTTT. The chain carries TRBV28 and TRBJ1-3; D uncertain. The V gene's germline CDR1 is MDHEN and CDR2 SYDVKM. The CDR3 consists of 14 residues. Trimming pared 5 bases from V and 3 bases from J, leaving 11 bases between.

The chain carries TRBV12-3 or TRBV12-4 and TRBJ2-5; possibly TRBD2 for D (6 bases). The CDR3 is 13 residues long. The V and J ends lost 6 bases and 11 bases respectively, with 19 bases between them. As DNA, the CDR3 is TGTGCCAGCAGCTTCCAGGAGGGTTACCAGCAGTACTTC. It encodes CASSFQEGYQQYF.

V gene TRBV14 combines with J gene TRBJ1-2; D call uncertain. This CDR3 comprises 13 residues. Trimming shortened V by 4 bases and J by 10 bases, and 16 bases separated the two germline ends. CDR1 and CDR2 from the germline V gene are SGHDN and FVKESK. Here the CDR3 DNA reads TGTGCCAGCAGCCCGCTGATGGCTGGCGACTACACCTTC. Translation: CASSPLMAGDYTF.

The chain uses TRBV24-1 and TRBJ2-3; 13 bases agree with TRBD2. The CDR3 has 18 amino acids. Germline lookup yields CDR1 KGHDR and CDR2 SFDVKD. The V segment lost 5 bases and the J segment 2 bases; nucleotides outside the gene matches: 9. The CDR3 region is CATSGWTSGGQTTDTQYF. The CDR3 DNA is TGTGCCACCAGTGGATGGACTAGCGGGGGCCAGACCACAGATACGCAGTATTTT.

DNA of the CDR3: TGTGCCAGCAGTTTATCAGGCGGGGGAGCAGATATGCAATATTTT. Protein: CASSLSGGGADMQYF. The chain carries TRBV12-3 or TRBV12-4 and TRBJ2-3; 7 bases map to TRBD2. Trimming cost V 2 bases and J 15 bases; bases outside gene matches: 17. This CDR3 comprises 15 residues.

The chain carries TRBV10-3 and TRBJ2-2; D is possibly TRBD2 (5 bases). V lost 8 bases, J lost 1 base, and 8 bases lay in between. The length of the CDR3 is 13 residues. CDR1 is ENHRY and CDR2 is SYGVKD in the germline V gene. CDR3 DNA: TGTGCCATCTACGAGGGGAACACCGGGGAGCTGTTTTTT. It encodes CAIYEGNTGELFF.

The chain links TRBV4-2 to TRBJ2-5; the D is unclear. Trimming removed 4 bases from V and 4 bases from J, with 13 bases in between. CDR3 length: 14 amino acids. Germline assignment: CDR1 LGHNA and CDR2 YNFKEQ. CDR3 bases: TGTGCCAGCAGCCCGCAGTCCCGATCAGAGACCCAGTACTTC. This encodes CASSPQSRSETQYF.

This clonotype was recorded at least ten times. The chain combines TRBV7-9 with TRBJ1-2; D perhaps matches TRBD1 (6 bases). The germline V gene has CDR1 SEHNR and CDR2 FQNEAQ (reference sequence). V lost 5 bases and J 0 bases, leaving 16 bases between the germline ends. The CDR3 is 16 amino acids. The CDR3 region has the DNA TGTGCCAGCAGCATCACTTGGGACATCACTAACTATGGCTACACCTTC. Encoded protein: CASSITWDITNYGYTF.